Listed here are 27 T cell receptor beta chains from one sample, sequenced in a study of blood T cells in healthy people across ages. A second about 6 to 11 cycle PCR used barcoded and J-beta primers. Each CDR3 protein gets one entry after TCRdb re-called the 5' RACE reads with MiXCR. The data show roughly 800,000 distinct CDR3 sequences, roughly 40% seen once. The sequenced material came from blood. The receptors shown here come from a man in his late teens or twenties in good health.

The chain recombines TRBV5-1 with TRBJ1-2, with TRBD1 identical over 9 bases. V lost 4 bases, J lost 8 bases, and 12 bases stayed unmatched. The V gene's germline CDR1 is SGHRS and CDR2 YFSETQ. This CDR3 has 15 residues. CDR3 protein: CASSQLQGASGGYTF. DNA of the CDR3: TGCGCCAGCAGCCAACTACAGGGGGCTAGTGGAGGCTACACCTTC.

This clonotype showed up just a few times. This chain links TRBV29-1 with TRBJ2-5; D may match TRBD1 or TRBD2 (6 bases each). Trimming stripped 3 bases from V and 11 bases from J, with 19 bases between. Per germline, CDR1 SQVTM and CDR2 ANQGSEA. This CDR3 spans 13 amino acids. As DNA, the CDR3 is TGCAGCGTTGAGATTCGGGGGCCAGATGAGCAGTACTTC. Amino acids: CSVEIRGPDEQYF.

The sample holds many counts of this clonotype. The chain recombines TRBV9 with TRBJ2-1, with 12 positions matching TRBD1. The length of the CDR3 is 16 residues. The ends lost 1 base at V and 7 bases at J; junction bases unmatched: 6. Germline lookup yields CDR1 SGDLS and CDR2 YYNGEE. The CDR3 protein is CASSVSGTGGSNEQFF. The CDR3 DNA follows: TGTGCCAGCAGCGTATCCGGGACAGGGGGCTCGAATGAGCAGTTCTTC.

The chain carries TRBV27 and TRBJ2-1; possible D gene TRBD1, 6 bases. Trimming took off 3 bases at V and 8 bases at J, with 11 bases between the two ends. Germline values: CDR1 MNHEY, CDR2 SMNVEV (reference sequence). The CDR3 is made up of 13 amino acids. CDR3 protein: CASSFRGMYEQFF. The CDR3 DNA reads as TGTGCCAGCAGTTTCAGGGGCATGTATGAGCAGTTCTTC.

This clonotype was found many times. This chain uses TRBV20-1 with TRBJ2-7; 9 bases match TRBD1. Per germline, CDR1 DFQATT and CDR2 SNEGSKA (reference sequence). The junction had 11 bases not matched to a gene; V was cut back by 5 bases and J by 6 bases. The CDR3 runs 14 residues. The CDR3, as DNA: TGCAGTGCTCGCACCGGGACAGGGAAGGGCGAGCAGTACTTC. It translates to CSARTGTGKGEQYF.

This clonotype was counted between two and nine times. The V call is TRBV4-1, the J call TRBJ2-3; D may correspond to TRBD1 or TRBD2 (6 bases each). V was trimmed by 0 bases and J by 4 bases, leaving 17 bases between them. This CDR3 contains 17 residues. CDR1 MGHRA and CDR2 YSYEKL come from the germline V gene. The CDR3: CASSQDGGGNGADTQYF. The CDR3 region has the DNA TGCGCCAGCAGCCAAGATGGGGGCGGGAACGGGGCAGATACGCAGTATTTT.

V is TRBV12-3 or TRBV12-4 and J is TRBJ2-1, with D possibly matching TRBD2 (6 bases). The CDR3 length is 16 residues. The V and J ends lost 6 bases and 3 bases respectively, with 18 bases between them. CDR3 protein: CASSYTRGILYNEQFF. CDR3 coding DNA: TGTGCCAGCAGCTATACCCGGGGGATCCTCTACAATGAGCAGTTCTTC.

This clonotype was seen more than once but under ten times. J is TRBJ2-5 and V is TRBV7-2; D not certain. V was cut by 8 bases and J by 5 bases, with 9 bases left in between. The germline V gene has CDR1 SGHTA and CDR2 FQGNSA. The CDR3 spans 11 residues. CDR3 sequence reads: CASGTSETQYF. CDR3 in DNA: TGTGCCAGCGGAACCTCGGAGACCCAGTACTTC.

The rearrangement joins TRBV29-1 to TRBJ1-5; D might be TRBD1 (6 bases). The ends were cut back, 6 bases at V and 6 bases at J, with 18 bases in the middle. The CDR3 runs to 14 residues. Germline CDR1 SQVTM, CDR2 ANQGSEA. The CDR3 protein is CSVPGGGLGQPQHF. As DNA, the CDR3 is TGCAGCGTCCCCGGGGGGGGGCTGGGTCAGCCCCAGCATTTT.

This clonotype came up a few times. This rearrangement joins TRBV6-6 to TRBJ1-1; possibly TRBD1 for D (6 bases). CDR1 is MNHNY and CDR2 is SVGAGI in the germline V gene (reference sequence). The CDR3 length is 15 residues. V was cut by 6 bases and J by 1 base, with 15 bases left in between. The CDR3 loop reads CASSPEGGSNTEAFF. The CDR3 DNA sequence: TGTGCCAGCAGCCCCGAAGGGGGATCGAACACTGAAGCTTTCTTT.

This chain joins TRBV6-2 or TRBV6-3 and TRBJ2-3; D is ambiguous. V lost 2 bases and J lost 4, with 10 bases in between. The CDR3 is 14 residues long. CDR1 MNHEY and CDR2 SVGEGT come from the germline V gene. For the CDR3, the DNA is TGTGCCAGCAGTTACCTGGGCGAATCAGATACGCAGTATTTT. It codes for CASSYLGESDTQYF.

The CDR3 region has the DNA TGCGCCAGCAGTCCGGGACAGGGGGCCGAGGAGCAGTTCTTC. Translated, it gives CASSPGQGAEEQFF. This chain uses TRBV5-1 with TRBJ2-1; 12 bases match TRBD1. Germline V gene data show CDR1 as SGHRS and CDR2 as YFSETQ. The V segment lost 5 bases and the J segment 10 bases; nucleotides outside the gene matches: 7. The CDR3 covers 14 residues.

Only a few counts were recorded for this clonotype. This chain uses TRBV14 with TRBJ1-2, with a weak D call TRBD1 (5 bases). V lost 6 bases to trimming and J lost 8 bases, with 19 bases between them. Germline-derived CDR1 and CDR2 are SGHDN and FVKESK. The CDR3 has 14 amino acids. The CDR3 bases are TGTGCCAGCAGACCCGGGACGGCGTTTAAAGGCTACACCTTC. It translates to CASRPGTAFKGYTF.

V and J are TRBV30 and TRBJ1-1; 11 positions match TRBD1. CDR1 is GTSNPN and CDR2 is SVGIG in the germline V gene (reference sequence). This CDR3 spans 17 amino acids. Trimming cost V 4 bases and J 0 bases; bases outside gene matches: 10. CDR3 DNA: TGTGCCTGGACCCCCGGGACAGGGGGGCTAATGAACACTGAAGCTTTCTTT. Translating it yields CAWTPGTGGLMNTEAFF.

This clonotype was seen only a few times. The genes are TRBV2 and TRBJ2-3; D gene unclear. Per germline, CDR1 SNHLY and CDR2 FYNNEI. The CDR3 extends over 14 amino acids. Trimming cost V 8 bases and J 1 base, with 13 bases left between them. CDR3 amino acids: CASGLLLRTDTQYF. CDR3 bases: TGTGCCAGCGGCCTTCTGCTTCGCACAGATACGCAGTATTTT. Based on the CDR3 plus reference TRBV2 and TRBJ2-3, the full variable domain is EPEVTQTPSHQVTQMGQEVILRCVPISNHLYFYWYRQILGQKVEFLVSFYNNEISEKSEIFDDQFSVERPDGSNFTLKIRSTKLEDSAMYFCASGLLLRTDTQYFGPGTRLTVL.

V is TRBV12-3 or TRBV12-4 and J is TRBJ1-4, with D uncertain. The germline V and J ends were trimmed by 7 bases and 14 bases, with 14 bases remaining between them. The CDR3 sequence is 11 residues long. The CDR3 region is CASTVGRVLFF. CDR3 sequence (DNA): TGTGCCAGCACCGTTGGTAGAGTGCTGTTTTTT.

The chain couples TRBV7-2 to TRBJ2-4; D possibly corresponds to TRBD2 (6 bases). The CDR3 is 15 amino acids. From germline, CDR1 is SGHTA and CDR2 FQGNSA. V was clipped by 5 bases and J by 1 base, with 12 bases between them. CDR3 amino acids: CASSPGLSAKNIQYF. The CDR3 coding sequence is TGTGCCAGCAGCCCGGGACTTTCGGCCAAAAACATTCAGTACTTC.

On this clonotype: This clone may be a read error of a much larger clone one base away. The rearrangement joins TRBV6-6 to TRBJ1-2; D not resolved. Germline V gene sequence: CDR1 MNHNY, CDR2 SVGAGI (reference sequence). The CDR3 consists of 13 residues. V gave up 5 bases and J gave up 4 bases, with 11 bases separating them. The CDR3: CASSPARGYGYTF. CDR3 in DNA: TGTGCCAGCAGTCCGGCGCGGGGCTATGGCTACACCTTC.

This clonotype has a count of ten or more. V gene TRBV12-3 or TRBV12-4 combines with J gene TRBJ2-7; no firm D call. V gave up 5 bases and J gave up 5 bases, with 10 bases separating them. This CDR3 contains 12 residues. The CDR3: CASSPGVDEQYF. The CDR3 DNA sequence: TGTGCCAGCAGTCCGGGCGTCGACGAGCAGTACTTC.

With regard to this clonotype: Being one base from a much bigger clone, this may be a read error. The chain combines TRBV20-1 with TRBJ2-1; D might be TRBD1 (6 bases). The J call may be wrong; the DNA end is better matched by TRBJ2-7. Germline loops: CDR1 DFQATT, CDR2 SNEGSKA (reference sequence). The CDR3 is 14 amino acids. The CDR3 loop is CSASGGQVGNEQYF. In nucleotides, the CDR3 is TGCAGTGCTAGTGGGGGCCAAGTGGGTAATGAGCAGTACTTC.

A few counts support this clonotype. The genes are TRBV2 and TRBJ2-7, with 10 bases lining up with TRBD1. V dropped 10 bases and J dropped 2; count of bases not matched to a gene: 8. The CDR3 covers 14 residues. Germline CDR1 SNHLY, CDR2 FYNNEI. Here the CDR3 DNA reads TGTGCCACCATATTGACAGGGGGCACCTACGAGCAGTACTTC. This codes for CATILTGGTYEQYF.

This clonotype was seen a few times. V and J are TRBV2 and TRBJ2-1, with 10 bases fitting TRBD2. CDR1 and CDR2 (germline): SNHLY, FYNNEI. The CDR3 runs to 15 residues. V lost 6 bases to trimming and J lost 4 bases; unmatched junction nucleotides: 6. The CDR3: CASRSAAGGYNEQFF. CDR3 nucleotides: TGTGCCAGCAGAAGTGCAGCGGGGGGGTACAATGAGCAGTTCTTC.

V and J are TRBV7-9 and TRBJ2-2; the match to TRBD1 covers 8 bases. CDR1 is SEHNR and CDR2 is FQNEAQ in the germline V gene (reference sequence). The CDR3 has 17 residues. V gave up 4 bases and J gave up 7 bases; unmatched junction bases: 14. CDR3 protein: CASSSTAGTGDGGELFF. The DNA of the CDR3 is TGTGCCAGCAGCTCGACCGCCGGGACAGGAGACGGCGGGGAGCTGTTTTTT.

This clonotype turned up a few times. CDR3 amino acids: CASSVGTNSYNEQYF. The DNA for the CDR3 is TGTGCCAGCAGCGTGGGGACTAACTCCTACAATGAGCAGTACTTC. The chain combines TRBV9 with TRBJ2-1, with 7 bases that match TRBD2. The J call is in doubt because the DNA end fits TRBJ2-7 better. The CDR3 covers 15 residues. Germline V gene lookup returns CDR1 SGDLS and CDR2 YYNGEE.

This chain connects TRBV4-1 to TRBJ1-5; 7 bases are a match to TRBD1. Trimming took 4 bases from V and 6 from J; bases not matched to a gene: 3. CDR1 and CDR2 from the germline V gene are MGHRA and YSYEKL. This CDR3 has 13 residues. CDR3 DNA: TGCGCCAGCAGCCGAGGGGGCCGTCAGCCCCAGCATTTT. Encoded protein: CASSRGGRQPQHF.

Here the CDR3 DNA reads TGTGCCAGCTCCCTCTCAGGGGCTAGCGGCACAGATACGCAGTATTTT. The encoded protein is CASSLSGASGTDTQYF. The chain couples TRBV18 to TRBJ2-3; the D gene could be TRBD1 or TRBD2 (6 bases each). Trimming shortened V by 6 bases and J by 1 base, and 17 bases separated the two germline ends. The germline CDR1 and CDR2 sequences are KGHSH and LQKENI. The CDR3 runs to 16 residues.

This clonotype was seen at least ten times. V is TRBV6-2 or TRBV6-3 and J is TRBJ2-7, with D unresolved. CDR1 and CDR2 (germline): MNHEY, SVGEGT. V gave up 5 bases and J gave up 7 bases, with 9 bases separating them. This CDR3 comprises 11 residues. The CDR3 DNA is TGTGCCAGCAGTCTCCCGCGGGAGCAGTACTTC. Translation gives CASSLPREQYF.